The 27 T cell receptor beta chains presented below share a single source sample, sequenced in a study of blood T cell repertoires in COVID-19. TCRdb keeps only in-frame clones here, not all; method: immunoSEQ multiplex PCR. The sample lists 200,000 to 250,000 clones, approximately 80% occurring once. The sequenced material came from PBMCs or T cells enriched from blood (not recorded which). These receptors came from a man in his forties who had recovered from COVID-19.

V is TRBV5-1 and J is TRBJ2-2; 8 nucleotides agree with TRBD1. The CDR3 spans 15 residues. V gave up 4 bases and J gave up 5 bases; unmatched junction bases: 7. Looked up from germline, CDR1 is SGHRS and CDR2 is YFSETQ. CDR3 DNA sequence: TGCGCCAGCAGCCCGGACAGGGCGGGTACCGGGGAGCTGTTTTTT. This sequence encodes CASSPDRAGTGELFF.

The gene calls are TRBV27 and TRBJ2-3; 7 bases agree with TRBD2. The CDR3 length is 17 residues. The junction had 15 bases not matched to a gene; V was cut back by 7 bases and J by 2 bases. The germline CDR1 and CDR2 sequences are MNHEY and SMNVEV (reference sequence). The CDR3 nucleotides are TGTGCCAGCAAATCCCTCCTGCTAGCGGCATCCACAGATACGCAGTATTTT. Translated: CASKSLLLAASTDTQYF.

V gene TRBV9 combines with J gene TRBJ2-1; D uncertain. This CDR3 is 12 amino acids long. CDR1 SGDLS and CDR2 YYNGEE come from the germline V gene. V was shortened by 4 bases and J by 3 bases, with 5 bases between the two germline ends. CDR3 nucleotides: TGTGCCAGCAGCCCCAACTACAATGAGCAGTTCTTC. This encodes CASSPNYNEQFF.

The CDR3 DNA follows: TGTGCCAGCAGTTCCTCAAACAGGGATGAGCAGTTCTTC. Its protein is CASSSSNRDEQFF. The rearrangement joins TRBV28 to TRBJ2-1; D perhaps matches TRBD1 (6 bases). The CDR3 loop spans 13 amino acids. Deletions cut 4 bases from V and 8 bases from J, with 12 bases between. Germline V CDR1 and CDR2: MDHEN, SYDVKM. Variable domain in full (rest from reference TRBV28 and TRBJ2-1): DVKVTQSSRYLVKRTGEKVFLECVQDMDHENMFWYRQDPGLGLRLIYFSYDVKMKEKGDIPEGYSVSREKKERFSLILESASTNQTSMYLCASSSSNRDEQFFGPGTRLTVL.

This clone has only one observation. This CDR3 is also generated by other DNA sequences in the sample. This chain's CDR3 is CASSPGGYGYTF. In nucleotides, the CDR3 is TGTGCCAGCAGTCCTGGAGGGTATGGCTACACCTTC. The rearrangement joins TRBV3-1 (or the pseudogene TRBV3-2) to TRBJ1-2; D unclear. The CDR3 length is 12 residues. Trimming removed 6 bases at V and 5 bases at J, with 10 bases between. Germline CDR1 is LGHDT and CDR2 is YNNKEL (reference sequence).

This clone occurred a few times. The V gene is TRBV29-1, the J gene TRBJ1-2, with no clear D. Between the trimmed V and J ends, which lost 4 bases and 1 base, there was a span of 10 bases. CDR3 size: 13 residues. CDR1 is SQVTM and CDR2 is ANQGSEA in the germline V gene. This CDR3 is CSVGPRLNYGYTF. CDR3 bases: TGCAGCGTTGGGCCGCGACTTAACTATGGCTACACCTTC.

This clone was observed a single time. The V call is TRBV5-1, the J call TRBJ1-1, with D perhaps matching TRBD1 (6 bases). The CDR3 totals 14 residues. The V and J ends lost 2 bases and 4 bases respectively, with 12 bases between them. Germline assignment: CDR1 SGHRS and CDR2 YFSETQ. As DNA, the CDR3 is TGCGCCAGCAGCTTCGCACAGGGAATCACTGAAGCTTTCTTT. Protein sequence: CASSFAQGITEAFF.

The J gene is TRBJ1-6, the V gene TRBV23-1; D is undetermined. TRBV23-1 is sorted into the ORF group, with uncertain function. CDR3 size: 18 residues. V dropped 4 bases and J dropped 5 bases, with 21 bases sitting between them. CDR3 coding DNA: TGCGCCAGCAGTCCAACCGAAAGGATGGAGGGCAATAATTCACCCCTCCACTTT. Residues: CASSPTERMEGNNSPLHF.

This chain uses TRBV7-2 with TRBJ2-1; the match to TRBD2 covers 11 bases. J lost 9 bases, V lost 3 bases, and 10 bases had no gene match. The germline V gene has CDR1 SGHTA and CDR2 FQGNSA. This CDR3 is 16 amino acids long. The CDR3 DNA reads as TGTGCCAGCAGCTTTCATATAGCGGGGGGGCCGAGTGAGCAGTTCTTC. It is translated as CASSFHIAGGPSEQFF.

Note on this clone: The germline gene is not matched at one end of the junction; a read error may be the cause. The V and J genes are TRBV28 and TRBJ2-5; 9 nucleotides agree with TRBD1. The CDR3 has 11 amino acids. In germline, CDR1 is MDHEN, CDR2 SYDVKM. In DNA form, the CDR3 reads TGTGCCAGCAGTTACAGACAGGGGGAGGACTTC. It translates to CASSYRQGEDF.

This clone was seen many times. This chain links TRBV28 with TRBJ1-1; unclear D gene. V was clipped by 1 base and J by 6 bases, with 9 bases between them. The CDR3 length is 13 residues. The germline V gene has CDR1 MDHEN and CDR2 SYDVKM. The DNA of the CDR3 is TGTGCCAGCAGTTTATCCTCGAGGTCTGAAGCTTTCTTT. Translation gives CASSLSSRSEAFF.

This chain's CDR3 is CASSTPRRANYGYTF. The CDR3 DNA reads as TGTGCCAGCAGTACCCCCCGCAGGGCCAACTATGGCTACACCTTC. The rearrangement links TRBV6-2 or TRBV6-3 to TRBJ1-2, with D possibly TRBD1 on 5 matching bases. Trimming shortened V by 5 bases and J by 2 bases, and 15 bases separated the two germline ends. Germline CDR1 reads MNHEY; CDR2 reads SVGEGT. The CDR3 covers 15 residues.

This clone was recorded only once. The chain carries TRBV3-1 (or the pseudogene TRBV3-2) and TRBJ2-2, with 10 bases that match TRBD2. J gave up 7 bases and V 4 bases, and 9 bases lay outside the gene matches. Germline loops: CDR1 LGHDT, CDR2 YNNKEL (reference sequence). This CDR3 contains 16 residues. DNA of the CDR3: TGTGCCAGCAGCCGAACACCGGGACTAGCGTACGGGGAGCTGTTTTTT. Its translation: CASSRTPGLAYGELFF.

This chain connects TRBV5-5 to TRBJ1-6; 8 bases match TRBD1. The length of the CDR3 is 15 residues. V dropped 5 bases and J dropped 14; count of bases not matched to a gene: 15. Per the germline V gene, CDR1 is SGHKS and CDR2 is YYEKEE (reference sequence). For the CDR3, the DNA is TGTGCCAGCAGACGCATCGGGACAGGCGATATGGCCCTCCACTTT. Translation: CASRRIGTGDMALHF.

The chain couples TRBV5-8 to TRBJ1-5, with D possibly TRBD1 on 5 matching bases. The ends were cut back, 4 bases at V and 6 bases at J, with 20 bases in the middle. The CDR3 is 16 residues long. CDR1 and CDR2 (germline): SGHTS, YDEGEE. CDR3 coding DNA: TGTGCCAGCAGCCCACGGGGGTTCAGGGAAGGTCAGCCCCAGCATTTT. It is translated as CASSPRGFREGQPQHF.

The rearrangement joins TRBV7-9 to TRBJ2-7; 7 positions match TRBD1. With V trimmed by 5 bases and J by 3 bases, 7 bases remained unmatched. Germline V CDR1 and CDR2: SEHNR, FQNEAQ (reference sequence). This CDR3 spans 14 amino acids. The chain's CDR3 is CASSRQGGDYEQYF. The CDR3 coding sequence is TGTGCCAGCAGCCGACAGGGCGGTGACTACGAGCAGTACTTC.

This rearrangement joins TRBV20-1 to TRBJ1-5; no clear D. The V gene's germline CDR1 is DFQATT and CDR2 SNEGSKA (reference sequence). The CDR3 loop spans 15 amino acids. Trimming stripped 3 bases from V and 6 bases from J, with 18 bases between. CDR3 residues: CSASSGALGSQPQHF. CDR3 DNA: TGCAGTGCTAGTTCGGGCGCCCTAGGGAGTCAGCCCCAGCATTTT.

The chain links TRBV28 to TRBJ1-1; 9 bases are a match to TRBD1. The CDR3 extends over 16 amino acids. CDR1 and CDR2 from the germline V gene are MDHEN and SYDVKM. The J segment lost 5 bases and the V segment lost 4 bases, leaving 11 bases of the junction unmatched. The CDR3 is CASSSKPGQGKTEAFF. The CDR3, as DNA: TGTGCCAGCAGTTCAAAACCGGGACAGGGAAAGACTGAAGCTTTCTTT.

The chain has TRBV7-6 and TRBJ2-5, with D maybe TRBD2 (6 bases). V was clipped by 5 bases and J by 2 bases, with 18 bases between them. Germline lookup yields CDR1 SGHVS and CDR2 FNYEAQ. The CDR3 loop spans 16 amino acids. The CDR3 protein is CASSRRGGTTQETQYF. The CDR3 DNA is TGTGCCAGCAGCCGACGTGGCGGGACCACACAAGAGACCCAGTACTTC.

V usage is TRBV21-1 and J usage is TRBJ2-7; TRBD2, the table's D call, lacks a check against the DNA. TRBV21-1 is an annotated pseudogene. The CDR3 contains 19 residues. CDR3 DNA: TGTGCCAGCGGACGTCTAGCGGGGGGACTTCTACGAATTTTCTACGAGCAGTACTTC. Translation gives CASGRLAGGLLRIFYEQYF.

The V and J genes are TRBV7-3 and TRBJ2-6, with a possible D match to TRBD2 (5 bases). CDR3 length: 16 amino acids. Trimming removed 5 bases at V and 0 bases at J, with 11 bases between. The germline gives CDR1 SGHTA, CDR2 FQGTGA. CDR3 region: CASSQLGVSGANVLTF. CDR3 nucleotide sequence: TGTGCCAGCAGCCAGCTCGGGGTCTCTGGGGCCAACGTCCTGACTTTC.

This chain uses TRBV27 with TRBJ2-5, with D hard to call. Per the germline V gene, CDR1 is MNHEY and CDR2 is SMNVEV (reference sequence). Trimming left V 4 bases short and J 2 bases short, with 11 bases between. CDR3 length: 14 residues. The CDR3 reads CASSSAATQETQYF. CDR3 coding DNA: TGTGCCAGCAGTTCCGCCGCAACACAAGAGACCCAGTACTTC.

The J gene is TRBJ2-3, the V gene TRBV7-2, with D perhaps TRBD2 (5 bases). The CDR3 is 16 residues long. Germline CDR1 is SGHTA and CDR2 is FQGNSA. V was pared by 1 base and J by 0 bases, with 11 bases between. The CDR3 DNA reads as TGTGCCAGCAGCTTAGAACCGGGGATTAGCACAGATACGCAGTATTTT. Encoded protein: CASSLEPGISTDTQYF.

This rearrangement joins TRBV18 to TRBJ2-1; 7 nucleotides agree with TRBD2. Germline-derived CDR1 and CDR2 are KGHSH and LQKENI. CDR3 length: 15 residues. The J segment lost 4 bases and the V segment lost 1 base, leaving 4 bases of the junction unmatched. The DNA of the CDR3 is TGTGCCAGCTCACCACAGGAGCGGGGATACAATGAGCAGTTCTTC. This codes for CASSPQERGYNEQFF.

The J gene is TRBJ2-7, the V gene TRBV6-5, with a tentative D call TRBD2 (6 bases). Germline assignment: CDR1 MNHEY and CDR2 SVGAGI. The CDR3 sequence is 14 residues long. V gave up 2 bases and J gave up 2 bases, with 10 bases separating them. The DNA for the CDR3 is TGTGCCAGCAGTTACGCGGGGCCCCCCTACGAGCAGTACTTC. Its translation: CASSYAGPPYEQYF.

This chain connects TRBV7-9 to TRBJ1-5; a possible D gene is TRBD1 (5 bases). The CDR3 is 12 residues long. Trimming removed 1 base from V and 11 bases from J, with 9 bases in between. CDR1 SEHNR and CDR2 FQNEAQ come from the germline V gene (reference sequence). CDR3 nucleotides: TGTGCCAGCAGCTTAGTTGGGGGGGCCCAGCATTTT. It is translated as CASSLVGGAQHF. Drawing the rest from reference TRBV7-9 and TRBJ1-5, the complete variable domain is DTGVSQNPRHKITKRGQNVTFRCDPISEHNRLYWYRQTLGQGPEFLTYFQNEAQLEKSRLLSDRFSAERPKGSFSTLEIQRTEQGDSAMYLCASSLVGGAQHFGDGTRLSIL.

This clone was seen a handful of times. The V gene is TRBV6-6, the J gene TRBJ1-5; no clear D gene. The germline V gene encodes CDR1 MNHNY and CDR2 SVGAGI (reference sequence). The CDR3 is made up of 14 amino acids. Trimming pared 0 bases from V and 4 bases from J, leaving 7 bases between. This CDR3 is CASSYSNANQPQHF. The CDR3, as DNA: TGTGCCAGCAGTTACTCGAACGCGAATCAGCCCCAGCATTTT.